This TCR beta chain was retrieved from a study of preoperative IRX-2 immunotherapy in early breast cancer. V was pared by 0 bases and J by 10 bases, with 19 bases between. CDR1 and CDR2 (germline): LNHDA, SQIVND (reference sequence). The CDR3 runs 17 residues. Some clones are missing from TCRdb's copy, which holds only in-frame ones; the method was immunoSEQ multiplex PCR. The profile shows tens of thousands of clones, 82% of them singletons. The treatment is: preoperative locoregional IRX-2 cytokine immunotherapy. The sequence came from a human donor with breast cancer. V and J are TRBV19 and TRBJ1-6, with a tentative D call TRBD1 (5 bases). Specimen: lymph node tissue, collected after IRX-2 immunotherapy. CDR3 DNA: TGTGCCAGTAGTATAGATAACCTGGGATTCGGGGGATCACCCCTCCACTTT. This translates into CASSIDNLGFGGSPLHF.